This is a list of T cell receptor beta chains from one sample in a study of T cells after yellow fever vaccination. TCRdb ran MiXCR on the 5' RACE reads and lists one entry per CDR3 protein. The data show about 320,000 distinct CDR3 sequences, roughly 7% seen once. This material consisted of PBMCs, taken roughly seven weeks after the first yellow fever vaccination. The origin of the receptors is a man younger than 30 who received the YFV17D yellow fever vaccine. Both conserved end residues are part of each CDR3. D genes are given only for firm matches. Some rows have no size entry. The others give once, few or many, or a class for an expanded clone.

j_call v_call d_call clone_size cdr3_aa cdr3_nt
TRBJ1-4 TRBV27 - few CASSPRDAEKLFF TGTGCCAGCAGTCCCCGGGACGCCGAAAAACTGTTTTTT
TRBJ1-5 TRBV6-2/TRBV6-3 TRBD1 - CASSYSQGGNQPQHF TGTGCCAGCAGTTACTCGCAGGGGGGCAATCAGCCCCAGCATTTT
TRBJ2-1 TRBV11-1 TRBD2 few CASSLVGNGGAIPSYNEQFF TGTGCCAGCAGCTTAGTTGGTAACGGGGGGGCCATTCCCTCCTACAATGAGCAGTTCTTC
TRBJ1-6 TRBV7-8 TRBD1 - CASSSMTGGMSPLHF TGTGCCAGCAGCTCAATGACAGGGGGAATGTCACCCCTCCACTTT
TRBJ2-2 TRBV27 - - CASSPGGTGSTGELFF TGTGCCAGCAGCCCCGGGGGTACAGGGAGCACCGGGGAGCTGTTTTTT
TRBJ1-3 TRBV7-2 TRBD1 - CASSSTGGIGNTIYF TGTGCCAGCAGCTCGACAGGGGGTATTGGAAACACCATATATTTT
TRBJ2-3 TRBV5-4 TRBD2 few CASSKPSGTSGSTDTQYF TGTGCCAGCAGCAAGCCTTCCGGGACTAGCGGAAGCACAGATACGCAGTATTTT
TRBJ2-1 TRBV5-1 - many CASSVGPLGDEQFF TGCGCCAGCAGCGTGGGCCCCCTGGGGGATGAGCAGTTCTTC
TRBJ2-2 TRBV7-9 - few CASSSPRGSFTGELFF TGTGCCAGCAGCTCCCCTCGGGGAAGCTTTACCGGGGAGCTGTTTTTT
TRBJ1-1 TRBV5-1 - - CASSGVGSRDTEAFF TGCGCCAGCAGCGGTGTGGGGAGTAGGGACACTGAAGCTTTCTTT
TRBJ2-7 TRBV7-9 - many CASSSQGGVEQYF TGTGCCAGCAGCTCCCAAGGGGGGGTCGAGCAGTACTTC
TRBJ2-5 TRBV29-1 TRBD1 - CSIGTGVISETQYF TGCAGCATAGGGACAGGGGTAATTTCGGAGACCCAGTACTTC
TRBJ2-1 TRBV20-1 TRBD2 - CSAAGGPYNEQFF TGCAGTGCAGCGGGGGGCCCCTACAATGAGCAGTTCTTC
TRBJ1-4 TRBV3-1 - few CASSQGGQVDEKLFF TGTGCCAGCAGCCAAGGTGGGCAAGTAGATGAAAAACTGTTTTTT
TRBJ2-1 TRBV5-1 - - CASSLRTTHNEQFF TGCGCCAGCAGCCTAAGGACTACTCACAATGAGCAGTTCTTC
TRBJ1-2 TRBV15 - - CATSRDGGANYGYTF TGTGCCACCAGCAGAGATGGCGGAGCTAACTATGGCTACACCTTC
TRBJ2-7 TRBV3-1 - - CASSQEGYEQYF TGTGCCAGCAGCCAGGAGGGCTACGAGCAGTACTTC
TRBJ2-1 TRBV5-6 - few CASSLYNGREQFF TGTGCCAGCAGCTTGTACAATGGCCGGGAGCAGTTCTTC
TRBJ2-2 TRBV7-3 TRBD2 many CASRRTSEYAGELFF TGTGCCAGCAGAAGGACTAGCGAGTATGCCGGGGAGCTGTTTTTT
TRBJ1-1 TRBV7-9 TRBD1 many CASSAHQGENTEAFF TGTGCCAGCAGCGCCCATCAGGGGGAGAACACTGAAGCTTTCTTT
TRBJ1-2 TRBV6-5 - few CASSYGVWGGYTF TGTGCCAGCAGTTACGGGGTATGGGGTGGCTACACCTTC
TRBJ2-2 TRBV2 TRBD2 - CAICLYGWEGTNTGELFF TGTGCCATCTGTTTATATGGCTGGGAGGGCACGAACACCGGGGAGCTGTTTTTT
TRBJ2-5 TRBV15 - few CATRRVGGLVKETQYF TGTGCCACCCGCAGAGTTGGGGGCTTGGTCAAAGAGACCCAGTACTTC
TRBJ2-2 TRBV5-1 TRBD1 - CASSLADREAGELFF TGCGCCAGCAGCTTGGCTGACAGGGAAGCCGGGGAGCTGTTTTTT
TRBJ2-4 TRBV20-1 - many CSASSLRGSIRAIQYF TGCAGTGCTAGCTCACTCAGGGGCTCAATACGAGCTATTCAGTACTTC